Below are 31 T cell receptor beta chains sequenced from a single sample in a study of cytomegalovirus exposure and HLA in healthy donors (dated by TCRdb to 2016 to 2017). The library relied on the immunoSEQ multiplex PCR assay. A mixture of 60 forward primers for TCR Vbeta segments and 13 reverse primers for TCR Jbeta segments was used in the multiplex PCR. The source is immuneACCESS, and TCRdb retained only in-frame sequences with V and J called. Part of the clones is not carried over; for the studies checked, unresolved V genes explain less than half of this, and the remainder is unexplained. The table for this sample lists roughly 100,000 clones; 78% of them were counted only once. Roughly 1.8% of the sample comes from the top ten. Specimen: PBMCs. The source is a woman aged 40 to 50 in good health and CMV-seronegative.

V gene TRBV5-4 combines with J gene TRBJ2-7; the match to TRBD2 covers 9 bases. The CDR3 is 14 residues long. The germline V gene encodes CDR1 SGHNT and CDR2 YYREEE (reference sequence). J lost 2 bases, V lost 4 bases, and 4 bases had no gene match. This chain's CDR3 is CASSLTSGPYEQYF. CDR3 coding DNA: TGTGCCAGCAGCCTCACTAGCGGGCCCTACGAGCAGTACTTC.

The chain has TRBV5-1 and TRBJ2-3, with 8 bases identical to TRBD2. The CDR3 has 14 amino acids. Germline V gives CDR1 SGHRS, CDR2 YFSETQ. After removal of 4 bases from V and 3 bases from J, the junction contained 4 bases not matched to a gene. As DNA, the CDR3 is TGCGCCAGCAGCCAAACTAGCGGTACAGATACGCAGTATTTT. This encodes CASSQTSGTDTQYF.

The rearrangement uses TRBV5-1 and TRBJ1-3; 7 nucleotides line up with TRBD1. The V segment lost 4 bases and the J segment 4 bases; nucleotides outside the gene matches: 2. In germline, CDR1 is SGHRS, CDR2 YFSETQ. The CDR3 consists of 13 residues. CDR3 amino acids: CASSRGQGNTIYF. The DNA of the CDR3 is TGCGCCAGCAGCCGGGGACAGGGAAACACCATATATTTT.

The J gene is TRBJ2-7, the V gene TRBV9, with 7 bases aligning to TRBD2. The germline V gene has CDR1 SGDLS and CDR2 YYNGEE. The CDR3 length is 14 residues. Trimming removed 4 bases from V and 0 bases from J; junction bases left unmatched: 4. Here the CDR3 reads CASSPRGSSYEQYF. The CDR3, as DNA: TGTGCCAGCAGCCCCCGCGGGAGCTCCTACGAGCAGTACTTC.

The rearrangement joins TRBV10-3 to TRBJ1-1; D not certain. This CDR3 has 12 residues. The germline CDR1 and CDR2 sequences are ENHRY and SYGVKD. V was trimmed by 6 bases and J by 1 base, leaving 6 bases between them. The CDR3 DNA sequence: TGTGCCATCAGACAGACGAACACTGAAGCTTTCTTT. This translates into CAIRQTNTEAFF.

With respect to this clone: Other DNA sequences of this sample code for an identical CDR3. The chain has TRBV28 and TRBJ2-7; a weak D match, TRBD1 (6 bases). The germline V gene has CDR1 MDHEN and CDR2 SYDVKM. The CDR3 spans 13 residues. V was trimmed by 5 bases and J by 2 bases, leaving 10 bases between them. The DNA of the CDR3 is TGTGCCAGCAGTCCTGGACAGCCCTACGAGCAGTACTTC. This encodes CASSPGQPYEQYF.

This rearrangement joins TRBV11-3 to TRBJ1-1; possible D gene TRBD1, 6 bases. Germline V gene data show CDR1 as SGHNT and CDR2 as YENEEA. Trimming removed 5 bases at V and 1 base at J, with 8 bases between. This CDR3 has 13 residues. Written as DNA, the CDR3 is TGTGCCAGCAGCCAACAGGGGAACACTGAAGCTTTCTTT. Amino acid sequence: CASSQQGNTEAFF.

This clone was picked up a small number of times. V usage is TRBV6-1 and J usage is TRBJ1-4; D not certain. Trimming removed 6 bases at V and 8 bases at J, with 7 bases between. The CDR3 runs to 11 residues. The germline CDR1 and CDR2 sequences are MNHNS and SASEGT. The DNA of the CDR3 is TGTGCCAGCAGATCTAGAGAAAAACTGTTTTTT. Translated, it gives CASRSREKLFF.

This chain uses TRBV19 with TRBJ2-5; 8 nucleotides line up with TRBD1. The J call could be wrong; TRBJ2-7 is a better fit for the DNA end. The CDR3 sequence is 14 residues long. Germline V lookup: CDR1 LNHDA, CDR2 SQIVND (reference sequence). The CDR3 nucleotides are TGTGCCAGTAGTATAGTCGGACAGGGACGCGAGCAGTACTTC. It is translated as CASSIVGQGREQYF.

This chain uses TRBV30 with TRBJ2-6; D gene uncertain. Germline values: CDR1 GTSNPN, CDR2 SVGIG (reference sequence). Trimming removed 6 bases from V and 0 bases from J, with 3 bases in between. CDR3 size: 12 residues. CDR3 sequence (DNA): TGTGCCTGCTCCTCTGGGGCCAACGTCCTGACTTTC. Translating gives CACSSGANVLTF.

The rearrangement uses TRBV5-3 and TRBJ2-7; 8 nucleotides line up with TRBD1. TRBV5-3 is an ORF; its function is uncertain. The CDR3 is 12 amino acids. V gave up 5 bases and J gave up 6 bases; unmatched junction bases: 4. CDR3 residues: CARRAGGGEQYF. The DNA of the CDR3 is TGTGCCAGAAGGGCAGGGGGCGGCGAGCAGTACTTC.

This rearrangement joins TRBV29-1 to TRBJ2-1, with 7 bases that match TRBD1. Germline values: CDR1 SQVTM, CDR2 ANQGSEA. This CDR3 spans 17 amino acids. The J segment lost 3 bases and the V segment lost 4 bases, leaving 15 bases of the junction unmatched. Written as DNA, the CDR3 is TGCAGCGTTGGAGGGACGGGACAGCAGGACGGCTACAATGAGCAGTTCTTC. Translated: CSVGGTGQQDGYNEQFF.

V usage is TRBV6-4 and J usage is TRBJ2-1; D gene ambiguous. The V end was cut by 6 bases, the J end by 0 bases, with 12 bases between. CDR3 length: 15 amino acids. Germline CDR1 is MRHNA and CDR2 is SNTAGT. The CDR3 DNA is TGTGCCAGCAGCTATTACCCTAGCTCCTACAATGAGCAGTTCTTC. This encodes CASSYYPSSYNEQFF.

The genes are TRBV10-3 and TRBJ1-1; 8 bases are shared with TRBD1. The CDR3 is made up of 13 amino acids. CDR1 and CDR2 from the germline V gene are ENHRY and SYGVKD. With 4 bases clipped from V and 4 bases from J, the junction kept 2 bases outside the gene matches. CDR3 in DNA: TGTGCCATCAGTGGGACAGGGACCACTGAAGCTTTCTTT. Its translation is CAISGTGTTEAFF.

The rearrangement joins TRBV18 to TRBJ1-2; weak D call: TRBD1 (5 bases). Germline values: CDR1 KGHSH, CDR2 LQKENI. Trimming cost V 4 bases and J 0 bases, with 12 bases left between them. The CDR3 totals 15 residues. In DNA form, the CDR3 reads TGTGCCAGCTCACAAGGGACTTTTGCTAACTATGGCTACACCTTC. Translated: CASSQGTFANYGYTF.

The rearrangement links TRBV19 to TRBJ1-5; 9 bases match TRBD1. V was clipped by 5 bases and J by 7 bases; unmatched bases: 6. This CDR3 has 14 residues. CDR1 and CDR2 (germline): LNHDA, SQIVND (reference sequence). CDR3 sequence (DNA): TGTGCCAGTAGTGACAGGGGGTTACTACAGCCCCAGCATTTT. As protein: CASSDRGLLQPQHF.

The rearrangement uses TRBV5-8 and TRBJ1-4, with 7 bases aligning to TRBD1. This CDR3 is built from 17 residues. Germline CDR1 is SGHTS and CDR2 is YDEGEE. Trimming at V came to 2 bases and at J to 3 bases, leaving 10 bases not matched to a gene. As DNA, the CDR3 is TGTGCCAGCAGCTTCTGGGCAAGAGGGACAGCTAATGAAAAACTGTTTTTT. It is translated as CASSFWARGTANEKLFF.

The V and J genes are TRBV11-3 and TRBJ2-5; D unresolved. The J call could be wrong; TRBJ2-7 is a better fit for the DNA end. The length of the CDR3 is 12 residues. Germline assignment: CDR1 SGHNT and CDR2 YENEEA. CDR3 in DNA: TGTGCCAGCACGACAATATCCTACGAGCAGTACTTC. This encodes CASTTISYEQYF.

This chain uses TRBV7-6 with TRBJ1-1; D is undetermined. V lost 4 bases and J 2 bases, leaving 5 bases between the germline ends. CDR1 and CDR2 from the germline V gene are SGHVS and FNYEAQ. This CDR3 contains 12 residues. The CDR3 protein is CASSSRNTEAFF. The CDR3 region has the DNA TGTGCCAGCAGCTCTAGAAACACTGAAGCTTTCTTT.

The chain links TRBV6-1 to TRBJ2-5; D might be TRBD2 (5 bases). Germline V gene data show CDR1 as MNHNS and CDR2 as SASEGT. CDR3 length: 15 residues. The V end lost 2 bases, the J end lost 5 bases, and 15 bases lay between the germline ends. The CDR3 region has the DNA TGTGCCAGCAGTGAAACTGCTAGCTATTCCGAGACCCAGTACTTC. Its translation is CASSETASYSETQYF.

This clone has only a few counts. The V gene is TRBV4-3, the J gene TRBJ1-1, with TRBD1 as a possible D gene (5 bases). The V gene lost 4 bases and the J gene lost 0 bases, with 12 bases spanning the gap. The CDR3 is 15 amino acids. Germline assignment: CDR1 LGHNA and CDR2 YSLEER. Here the CDR3 DNA reads TGCGCCAGCAGCCCAACCGGGACTTTGAACACTGAAGCTTTCTTT. It codes for CASSPTGTLNTEAFF.

CDR3 loop: CASSLRLEYTIYF. CDR3 in DNA: TGTGCCAGCAGTTTGAGATTAGAGTACACCATATATTTT. The chain has TRBV28 and TRBJ1-3; D gene ambiguous. V was pared by 3 bases and J by 8 bases, with 11 bases between. The CDR3 runs to 13 residues. The germline V gene encodes CDR1 MDHEN and CDR2 SYDVKM.

The chain carries TRBV27 and TRBJ2-5; weak D call: TRBD1 (6 bases). The DNA matches TRBJ2-7 better at its end, which makes the J call doubtful. Germline V gene data show CDR1 as MNHEY and CDR2 as SMNVEV (reference sequence). This CDR3 has 15 amino acids. This chain's CDR3 is CASSLRTASSYEQYF. CDR3 nucleotides: TGTGCCAGCAGTTTGCGGACAGCAAGCTCCTACGAGCAGTACTTC.

This clone turned up a few times. The chain is built from TRBV5-1 and TRBJ2-2, with 7 positions matching TRBD1. The germline V gene encodes CDR1 SGHRS and CDR2 YFSETQ. The CDR3 spans 16 residues. The V gene end was trimmed by 1 base and the J gene end by 1 base; junction bases not matched to a gene: 4. CDR3 in DNA: TGCGCCAGCAGCTTGACTAGGACAGGGAACACCGGGGAGCTGTTTTTT. This translates into CASSLTRTGNTGELFF.

This clone occurred a few times. The V call is TRBV15, the J call TRBJ1-6; D ambiguous. The V gene lost 2 bases and the J gene lost 6 bases, with 11 bases spanning the gap. CDR3 length: 15 residues. The germline gives CDR1 LNHNV, CDR2 YYDKDF (reference sequence). The CDR3 reads CATSRNREPNSPLHF. As DNA, the CDR3 is TGTGCCACCAGCAGAAACCGGGAGCCTAATTCACCCCTCCACTTT.

The chain has TRBV4-3 and TRBJ2-1; TRBD2 aligns across 7 bases. V shed 4 bases, J shed 8 bases, and the junction held 8 bases outside the gene matches. The germline V gene has CDR1 LGHNA and CDR2 YSLEER. This CDR3 spans 14 amino acids. The CDR3 region is CASSRRLASDEQFF. The CDR3, as DNA: TGCGCCAGCAGCCGACGACTAGCCTCGGATGAGCAGTTCTTC.

The chain is built from TRBV28 and TRBJ2-1; the match to TRBD1 covers 8 bases. CDR3 length: 16 amino acids. Germline V gene data show CDR1 as MDHEN and CDR2 as SYDVKM. The trim removed 2 bases at V and 9 bases at J, leaving 12 bases unmatched. In DNA, the CDR3 is TGTGCCAGCAGTTTAGGCCGGGACAGGTTGCAATTTGAGCAGTTCTTC. Protein sequence: CASSLGRDRLQFEQFF. The full variable domain, in which reference TRBV28 and TRBJ2-1 provide the parts outside the CDR3, is DVKVTQSSRYLVKRTGEKVFLECVQDMDHENMFWYRQDPGLGLRLIYFSYDVKMKEKGDIPEGYSVSREKKERFSLILESASTNQTSMYLCASSLGRDRLQFEQFFGPGTRLTVL.

The gene calls are TRBV27 and TRBJ2-1, with a tentative D call TRBD2 (5 bases). This CDR3 region has 17 residues. From germline, CDR1 is MNHEY and CDR2 SMNVEV (reference sequence). The V gene lost 5 bases and the J gene lost 0 bases, with 17 bases spanning the gap. The CDR3 reads CASSTLDFYSSYNEQFF. The CDR3 region has the DNA TGTGCCAGCAGTACCCTGGACTTCTACAGCTCCTACAATGAGCAGTTCTTC.

The gene calls are TRBV28 and TRBJ2-1, with D hard to call. CDR3 length: 12 amino acids. V was pared by 8 bases and J by 2 bases, with 7 bases between. Germline V gene data show CDR1 as MDHEN and CDR2 as SYDVKM. The CDR3 bases are TGTGCCAGCGCGACAACCTACAATGAGCAGTTCTTC. Translated, it gives CASATTYNEQFF.

This clone has only one observation. The chain has TRBV2 and TRBJ2-7; the match to TRBD2 covers 7 bases. Germline loops: CDR1 SNHLY, CDR2 FYNNEI. CDR3 size: 15 residues. V lost 0 bases, J lost 4 bases, and 6 bases stayed unmatched. CDR3 coding DNA: TGTGCCAGCAGTGAAGCCCCCGGGGGGAGGTACGAGCAGTACTTC. Translated, it gives CASSEAPGGRYEQYF.

This sequence joins TRBV2 and TRBJ2-1; 7 bases agree with TRBD2. The germline V gene has CDR1 SNHLY and CDR2 FYNNEI. This CDR3 region has 15 residues. Unmatched junction bases numbered 9, after V lost 4 bases and J lost 6 bases. The CDR3 coding sequence is TGTGCCAGCAGTGTTGGCGGGAGAAGTGGCAATGAGCAGTTCTTC. As protein: CASSVGGRSGNEQFF.